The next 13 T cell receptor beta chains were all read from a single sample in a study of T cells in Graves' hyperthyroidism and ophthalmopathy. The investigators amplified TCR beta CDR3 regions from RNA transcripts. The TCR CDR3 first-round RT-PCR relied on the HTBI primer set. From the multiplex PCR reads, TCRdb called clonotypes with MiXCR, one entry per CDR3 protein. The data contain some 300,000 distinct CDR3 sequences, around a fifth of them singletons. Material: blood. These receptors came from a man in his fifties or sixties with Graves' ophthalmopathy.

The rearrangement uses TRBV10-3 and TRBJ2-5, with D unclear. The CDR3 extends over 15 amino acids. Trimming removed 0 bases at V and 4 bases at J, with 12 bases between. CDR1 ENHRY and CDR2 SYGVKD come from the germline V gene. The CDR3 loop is CAISESVSVLETQYF. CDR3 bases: TGTGCCATCAGTGAGTCGGTTTCGGTTTTAGAGACCCAGTACTTC.

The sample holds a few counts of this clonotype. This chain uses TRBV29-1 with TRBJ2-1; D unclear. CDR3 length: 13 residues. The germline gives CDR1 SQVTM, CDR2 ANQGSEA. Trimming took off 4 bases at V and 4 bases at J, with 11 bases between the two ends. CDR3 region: CSVAGPGYNEQFF. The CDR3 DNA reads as TGCAGCGTTGCTGGGCCTGGGTACAATGAGCAGTTCTTC.

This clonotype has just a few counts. CDR3 region: CSAFSGRGINEQFF. For the CDR3, the DNA is TGCAGTGCTTTTAGCGGGAGAGGAATTAATGAGCAGTTCTTC. The chain is built from TRBV20-1 and TRBJ2-1, with 9 bases aligning to TRBD2. The germline CDR1 and CDR2 sequences are DFQATT and SNEGSKA (reference sequence). The CDR3 contains 14 residues. With V trimmed by 5 bases and J by 7 bases, 9 bases remained unmatched.

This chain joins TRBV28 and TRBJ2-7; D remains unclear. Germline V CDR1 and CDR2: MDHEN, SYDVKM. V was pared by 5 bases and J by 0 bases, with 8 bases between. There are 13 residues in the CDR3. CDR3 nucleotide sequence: TGTGCCAGCAGTGTGGTCCGCTCCTACGAGCAGTACTTC. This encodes CASSVVRSYEQYF.

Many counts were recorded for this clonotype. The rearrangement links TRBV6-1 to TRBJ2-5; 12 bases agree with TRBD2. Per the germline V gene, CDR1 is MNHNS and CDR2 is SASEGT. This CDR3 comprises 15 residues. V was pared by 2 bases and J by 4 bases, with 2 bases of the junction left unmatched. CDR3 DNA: TGTGCCAGCAGTGAACTAGCGGGAGGGCCAGAGACCCAGTACTTC. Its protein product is CASSELAGGPETQYF.

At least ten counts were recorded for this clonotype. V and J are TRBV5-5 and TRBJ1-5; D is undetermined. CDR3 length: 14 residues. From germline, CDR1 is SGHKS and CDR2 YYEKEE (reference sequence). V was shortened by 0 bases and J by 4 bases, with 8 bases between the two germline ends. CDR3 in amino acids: CASSLVAVNQPQHF. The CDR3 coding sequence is TGTGCCAGCAGCTTGGTGGCAGTAAATCAGCCCCAGCATTTT.

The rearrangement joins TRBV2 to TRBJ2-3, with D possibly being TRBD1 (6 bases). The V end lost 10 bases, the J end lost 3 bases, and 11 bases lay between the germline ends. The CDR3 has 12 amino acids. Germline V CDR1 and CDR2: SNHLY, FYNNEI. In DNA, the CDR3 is TGTGCCACAAACAGGGAGACAGATACGCAGTATTTT. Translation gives CATNRETDTQYF.

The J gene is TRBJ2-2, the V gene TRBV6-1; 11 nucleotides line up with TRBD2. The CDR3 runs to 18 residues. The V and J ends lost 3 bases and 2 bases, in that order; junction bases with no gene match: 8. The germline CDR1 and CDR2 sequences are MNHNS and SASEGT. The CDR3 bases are TGTGCCAGCAGTGATCGGTTAGCGGGAGGGCTAAACACCGGGGAGCTGTTTTTT. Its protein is CASSDRLAGGLNTGELFF.

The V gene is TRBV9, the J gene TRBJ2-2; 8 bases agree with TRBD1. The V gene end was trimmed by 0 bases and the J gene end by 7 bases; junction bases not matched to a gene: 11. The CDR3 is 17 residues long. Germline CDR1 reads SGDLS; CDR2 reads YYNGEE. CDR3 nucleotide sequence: TGTGCCAGCAGCGTAGTTATGGCAGGGGGCTTCGGCGGGGAGCTGTTTTTT. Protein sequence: CASSVVMAGGFGGELFF.

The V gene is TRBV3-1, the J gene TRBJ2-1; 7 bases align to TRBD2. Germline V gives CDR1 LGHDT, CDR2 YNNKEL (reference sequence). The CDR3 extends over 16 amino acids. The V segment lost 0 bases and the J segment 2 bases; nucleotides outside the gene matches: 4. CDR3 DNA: TGTGCCAGCAGCCAAGATTTCAGCGGGACCTACAATGAGCAGTTCTTC. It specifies CASSQDFSGTYNEQFF.

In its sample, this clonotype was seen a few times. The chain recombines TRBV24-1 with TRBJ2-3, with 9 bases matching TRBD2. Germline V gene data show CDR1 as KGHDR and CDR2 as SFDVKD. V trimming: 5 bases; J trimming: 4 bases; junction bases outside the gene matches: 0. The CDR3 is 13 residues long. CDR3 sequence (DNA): TGTGCCACCAGTGTAGCGGGAGCAGATACGCAGTATTTT. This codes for CATSVAGADTQYF.

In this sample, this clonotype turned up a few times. CDR3 in DNA: TGTGCCAGCAGGCAATTTCCGGGGACTAGGTCCCGGACCCAGTACTTC. Translation gives CASRQFPGTRSRTQYF. V and J are TRBV3-1 and TRBJ2-5, with TRBD2 matching 8 bases. The CDR3 covers 16 residues. With V trimmed by 6 bases and J by 7 bases, 16 bases remained unmatched. Germline CDR1 and CDR2: LGHDT and YNNKEL (reference sequence).

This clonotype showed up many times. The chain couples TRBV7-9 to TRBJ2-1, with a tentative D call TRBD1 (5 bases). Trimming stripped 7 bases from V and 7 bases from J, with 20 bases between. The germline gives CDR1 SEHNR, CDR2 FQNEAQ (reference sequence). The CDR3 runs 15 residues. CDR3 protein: CASNVERQSSNEQFF. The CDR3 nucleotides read TGTGCCAGCAATGTAGAGAGACAGTCCTCTAATGAGCAGTTCTTC.